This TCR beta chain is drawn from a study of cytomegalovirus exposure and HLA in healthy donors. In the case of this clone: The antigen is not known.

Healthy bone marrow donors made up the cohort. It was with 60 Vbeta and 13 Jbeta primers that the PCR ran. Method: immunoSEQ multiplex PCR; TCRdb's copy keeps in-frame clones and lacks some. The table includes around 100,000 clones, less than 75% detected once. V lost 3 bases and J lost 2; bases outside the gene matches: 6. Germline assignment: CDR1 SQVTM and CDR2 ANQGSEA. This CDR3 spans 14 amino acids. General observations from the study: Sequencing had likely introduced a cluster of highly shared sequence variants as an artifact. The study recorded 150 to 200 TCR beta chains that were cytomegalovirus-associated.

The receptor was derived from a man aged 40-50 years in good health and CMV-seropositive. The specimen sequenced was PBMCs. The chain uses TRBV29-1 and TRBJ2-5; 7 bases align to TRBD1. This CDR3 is CSVDPLTGQETQYF. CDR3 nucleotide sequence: TGCAGCGTTGATCCACTGACAGGGCAAGAGACCCAGTACTTC.